This T cell receptor beta chain was sequenced for a study of CD8 T cells in Susac syndrome. Study conclusions and caveats: It was acknowledged in the study that the number of individuals who were included in its TCR sequencing and HLA analysis was relatively small.

RNA amounts of about 0.5 to 1 ug underwent reverse transcription with random hexamers. A multiplex approach, immunoSEQ multiplex PCR, amplified TCR beta CDR3 across 54 Vbeta and 13 Jbeta. TCRdb reprocessed the immunoSEQ multiplex PCR reads via MiXCR and lists one record per CDR3 protein. The sample consists of 150,000 to 200,000 distinct CDR3 sequences, around 95% of them appearing once. With respect to this clonotype: Its antigen is unknown.

Peripheral blood CD8+ and CD4+ T cells were profiled by TCR beta sequencing. The V gene end was trimmed by 0 bases and the J gene end by 4 bases; junction bases not matched to a gene: 2. The CDR3 has 15 residues. Looked up from germline, CDR1 is SGDLS and CDR2 is YYNGEE. The sample was CD4+ T cells from PBMCs. This chain connects TRBV9 to TRBJ2-3; 10 bases agree with TRBD1. The TCR originated in a human donor in good health. The CDR3 DNA reads TGTGCCAGCAGCGTAGGACAGGGGGCGTCAGATACGCAGTATTTT. This sequence encodes CASSVGQGASDTQYF.